This T cell receptor (beta chain) stems from a study of shared clonotypes between healthy human individuals (dated by TCRdb to 2018 to 2021). General notes on the study: Three men and two women, aged 18 to 49 years, made up the cohort. For each donor, CD4 naive and CD4 memory were each given three plates, CD8 naive was given two plates, and CD8 memory was given one plate. To estimate repertoire size and how much clonotypes are shared between individuals, the study performed deep sequencing of blood TCR repertoires from about 5 healthy adults. Libraries were prepared and TCR repertoires were sequenced by different laboratories using diverse techniques, in order to increase sequencing depth and limit assay-specific biases. Each donor's leukapheresis produced roughly between roughly 0.94 and 9.5 billion PBMCs.

Trimmed from V: 1 base; trimmed from J: 1 base; junction bases lacking a gene match: 4. Reading from cysteine to phenylalanine, the CDR3 counts 15 amino acids. This entry keeps only the CDR3 DNA: 45 bases, framed from base 1. CDR1 and CDR2, per the germline V gene (reference sequence), are GTSNPN and SVGIG. TCR CDR3 regions were amplified from genomic DNA by multiplex PCR using the deep immunoSEQ assay. For each cell subset, the extracted genomic DNA was distributed evenly across all wells of several immunoSEQ 96-well plates, and each plate served as one replicate. For sorted subsets, each replicate PCR was loaded with roughly 0.2 ug genomic DNA, equivalent to 30,000 to 35,000 T cell genomes. Purified libraries were measured with a Qubit 3.0 fluorometer, size-checked on a Bioanalyzer 2100, and measured again with the KAPA Library Quantification kit. Every immunoSEQ 96-well plate was sequenced on a separate single-read 150-cycle Illumina NextSeq 550 flow cell. Per the original workflow: Because the immunoSEQ output included only junctional sequences and no quality scores, the filtering could not be the same as the filtering used for full-length reads. To assign V/J genes and CDR3, sequences were annotated using PyIR, a Python wrapper for IgBLAST v1.9, with IMGT germline references. Reads with weak V/J assignments (E-value above 1e-6), missing CDR3, stop codons, out-of-frame junctions, or ambiguous translated residues were removed. V3J clonotypes were defined as sequences sharing an identical inferred V gene, J gene, and CDR3 amino acid sequence. Percentage overlap between repertoires was computed as shared unique clonotypes divided by the size of the smaller repertoire. RTK rarefaction, the Chao1 estimator, and Recon v2.1 estimates of unobserved clonotypes were used to assess repertoire richness. For all TCRbeta clonotypes obtained by the gDNA method from several donors, generation probabilities were computed with OLGA. The table comes from immuneACCESS by way of TCRdb, which keeps in-frame sequences with V and J called. Part of the clones is missing from these tables; in studies checked, under half for an unresolved V gene and the rest for unknown reasons. V and J calls plus clone size are reproduced from that table; the DNA served to infer D and trimming. Here the sample has around 2.5 million clones; 93% occur a single time. The ten top clones hold around 0.4% of the sample.

This clone was detected once. There is no known antigen for this receptor. No qualities accompany the bases; no much larger clone lies one base away. Healthy HIV-negative adults with no recently reported acute infections or vaccinations were included as donors. Every donor was a Caucasian adult living in Nashville, Tennessee, USA. CD4+ T cells were enriched by magnetic negative selection; naive cells were then positively selected on CD45RA, and the negative fraction formed the memory subset. After blood collection by leukapheresis, PBMCs were isolated using Ficoll-Histopaque density gradient centrifugation and then cryopreserved in the vapor phase of liquid nitrogen. Analytical flow cytometry was used to check the purity and quantity of each magnetically sorted T cell population. Genomic DNA was isolated from each sorted fraction and quantified by UV absorbance on a Nanodrop 2000c. Study-wide findings and limitations: Incomplete sequencing was indicated by rarefaction of sorted-subset datasets, despite the large sequencing depth. Across a handful of donors, approximately 5% of naive CD4, roughly 3.3% of naive CD8, roughly 2.2% of memory CD4, and approximately 0.4% of memory CD8 clonotypes were shared. Pairwise subsampling indicated that sequencing depth was expected to affect the degree of clonotype sharing among donors. The small number of donors limited the genetic and exposure-history diversity represented. Sampling was restricted to blood, and TCR repertoires in tissue are likely to differ from TCR repertoires in blood. Larger estimated clonotype richness was generally found for naive subsets than for memory subsets. Compared with non-shared clonotypes, the clonotypes found in all four sorted-subset donors had higher generation probabilities.

Material: naive CD4+ T cells from PBMCs. What the cell subset or site label conveys for this sample: CD45RA+ positively selected. This sequence was found in a man younger than 35 in good health. Some clones in this sample may be carry-over from other donors' samples. The chain links TRBV30 with TRBJ1-5, with 7 central nucleotides matching TRBD1. The CDR3 protein sequence reads: CAWSGLTGSNQPQHF. In nucleotides, the sequence is TGTGCCTGGAGTGGCCTGACAGGGAGCAATCAGCCCCAGCATTTT.